Listed here are 12 T cell receptor beta chains from one sample, sequenced in a study of regulatory T cells in long-lasting Graves disease (dated by TCRdb to the early 2020s). The time point label here, explained by the study, means: persistent/refractory GD, antithyroid drugs over 5 years with positive TRAb. RNA was extracted from PBMCs in TRIzol for both TCR sequencing and RNA sequencing. Preparation of the library involved multiplex PCR. Sequencing relied on an Illumina HiSeq 4000. iRepertoire HTBI primers and Arm-PCR amplification of CDR3 regions were used to construct TCR beta libraries. In TCRdb, the public reads were trimmed at Q25 with fastp and aligned with MiXCR, with productive beta chains retained. Identical CDR3 protein sequences are pooled into one entry, listed with their most common genes and DNA. This sample gives hundreds of thousands of distinct CDR3 sequences in total; 25% to 35% of them show up just once. Roughly 40% of the sample is taken by the ten largest.

This specimen consisted of peripheral blood mononuclear cells (PBMCs), obtained when the disease was refractory, from a patient treated with antithyroid drugs. The receptors shown here come from a female donor with Graves disease.

The chain joins TRBV25-1 to TRBJ1-6; 9 positions match TRBD1. The CDR3 has 15 amino acids. V dropped 6 bases and J dropped 9; count of bases not matched to a gene: 9. Germline lookup yields CDR1 MGHDK and CDR2 SYGVNS. The CDR3 loop is CASSQAGTGFSPLHF. The DNA for the CDR3 is TGTGCCAGCAGCCAAGCCGGGACAGGGTTTTCACCCCTCCACTTT.

This clonotype was seen a handful of times. The chain joins TRBV10-3 to TRBJ2-4; D is possibly TRBD2 (6 bases). The CDR3 has 17 residues. The germline gives CDR1 ENHRY, CDR2 SYGVKD. Trimming pared 0 bases from V and 0 bases from J, leaving 12 bases between. The CDR3 is CAISESTGVSAKNIQYF. The DNA for the CDR3 is TGTGCCATCAGTGAGTCGACGGGGGTCTCAGCCAAAAACATTCAGTACTTC.

In its sample, this clonotype was seen a few times. The rearrangement links TRBV6-5 to TRBJ1-1; no definite D call. The CDR3 is 15 amino acids. The germline V gene has CDR1 MNHEY and CDR2 SVGAGI. The ends were cut back, 3 bases at V and 1 base at J, with 12 bases in the middle. This chain's CDR3 is CASSYPHRTNTEAFF. The CDR3 region has the DNA TGTGCCAGCAGTTATCCGCACAGAACGAACACTGAAGCTTTCTTT.

This chain uses TRBV6-9 with TRBJ2-4; D gene unclear. The V and J ends lost 3 bases and 0 bases respectively, with 9 bases between them. Germline V gene lookup returns CDR1 MNHGY and CDR2 SVAAGI. CDR3 length equals 15 residues. The chain's CDR3 is CASSYKKLAKNIQYF. The CDR3 DNA sequence: TGTGCCAGCAGTTACAAGAAACTAGCCAAAAACATTCAGTACTTC.

The sample holds a few counts of this clonotype. This chain uses TRBV6-1 with TRBJ2-7; 10 nucleotides agree with TRBD2. Losses at the gene ends were 7 bases for V and 7 bases for J; bases not matched to a gene: 10. This CDR3 comprises 14 residues. Germline loops: CDR1 MNHNS, CDR2 SASEGT. The CDR3 DNA reads TGTGCCAGCATTCTAAGCGGGAGGGTCGGAGAGCAGTACTTC. It encodes CASILSGRVGEQYF.

This clonotype showed up just a few times. The chain carries TRBV5-6 and TRBJ2-7; TRBD2 matches at 12 bases. Germline V CDR1 and CDR2: SGHDT, YYEEEE. This CDR3 has 15 residues. Trimming cost V 3 bases and J 4 bases; bases outside gene matches: 5. CDR3 sequence: CASSSTSGSVYEQYF. CDR3 nucleotide sequence: TGTGCCAGCAGCTCGACTAGCGGGAGTGTATACGAGCAGTACTTC.

This clonotype was counted between two and nine times. The chain recombines TRBV5-1 with TRBJ2-7, with D tentatively TRBD1 (6 bases). Germline V CDR1 and CDR2: SGHRS, YFSETQ. This CDR3 spans 12 amino acids. The V gene lost 3 bases and the J gene lost 4 bases, with 8 bases spanning the gap. The CDR3 protein is CASSSTGYEQYF. CDR3 coding DNA: TGCGCCAGCAGCTCGACAGGATACGAGCAGTACTTC.

This clonotype was observed at least ten times. The chain is built from TRBV2 and TRBJ1-5; a weak D match, TRBD1 (5 bases). V was shortened by 6 bases and J by 10 bases, with 16 bases between the two germline ends. CDR1 and CDR2 (germline): SNHLY, FYNNEI. The CDR3 contains 13 residues. The CDR3 coding sequence is TGTGCCAGCAGAGGGGAGGGACGCGGCCCCCAGCATTTT. Translation gives CASRGEGRGPQHF.

Only a few counts were recorded for this clonotype. The chain links TRBV5-1 to TRBJ1-1; 7 positions match TRBD1. Germline CDR1 reads SGHRS; CDR2 reads YFSETQ. The CDR3 is made up of 16 amino acids. The ends lost 4 bases at V and 3 bases at J; junction bases unmatched: 12. Written as DNA, the CDR3 is TGCGCCAGCAGCGCCCTCCTCACAGGGGCAGACACTGAAGCTTTCTTT. Its translation: CASSALLTGADTEAFF. The entire variable domain, with the rest obtained from reference TRBV5-1 and TRBJ1-1, is as follows: KAGVTQTPRYLIKTRGQQVTLSCSPISGHRSVSWYQQTPGQGLQFLFEYFSETQRNKGNFPGRFSGRQFSNSRSEMNVSTLELGDSALYLCASSALLTGADTEAFFGQGTRLTVV.

This clonotype has a handful of counts. The rearrangement links TRBV6-2 or TRBV6-3 to TRBJ2-1; 8 nucleotides match TRBD2. CDR3 size: 14 residues. Germline trimming cut 2 bases from V and 6 bases from J; bases unmatched to any gene: 3. Germline V gives CDR1 MNHEY, CDR2 SVGEGT. CDR3 DNA: TGTGCCAGCAGTTACCCTGGGACTAGCAATGAGCAGTTCTTC. The encoded protein is CASSYPGTSNEQFF.

J is TRBJ1-5 and V is TRBV6-2 or TRBV6-3; D remains ambiguous. The CDR3 has 18 amino acids. Trimming cost V 5 bases and J 5 bases, with 25 bases left between them. Germline V gives CDR1 MNHEY, CDR2 SVGEGT. CDR3 nucleotides: TGTGCCAGCAGTGAATCAAGTAGAGCCAGTGGGGATTATCAGCCCCAGCATTTT. Amino acids: CASSESSRASGDYQPQHF.

The chain uses TRBV6-1 and TRBJ1-1; no definite D call. The germline CDR1 and CDR2 sequences are MNHNS and SASEGT. This CDR3 contains 15 residues. V gave up 6 bases and J gave up 1 base, with 15 bases separating them. The CDR3 DNA follows: TGTGCCAGCAGCGCAGGTCCCCTTGGGAACACTGAAGCTTTCTTT. The encoded protein is CASSAGPLGNTEAFF.